What follows describes a single T cell receptor beta chain. This specimen belongs to a study of blood T cell repertoires in COVID-19. At the level of the study: Acute-phase and convalescent COVID-19 samples originated in the United States, Italy and Spain. T cells, B-cell-depleted T cells, or PBMCs provided the cDNA or gDNA that served as material.

Original handling: Reference gene primer amplification in the assay estimated nucleated cell counts. Assay used: immunoSEQ multiplex PCR; TCRdb lists only in-frame clones, some missing. V, J and clone size are taken as reported in that table, and D and trimming were inferred from the DNA itself. Among hundreds of thousands of clones listed, 80% to 90% were seen once. Trimming removed 5 bases from V and 3 bases from J; junction bases left unmatched: 7. The CDR3 loop spans 15 amino acids. Per germline, CDR1 SNHLY and CDR2 FYNNEI. J is TRBJ2-3 and V is TRBV2; 8 bases match TRBD1. The TCR comes from a woman in her 30s with acute or convalescent COVID-19. The sequencing input was peripheral blood. The CDR3 loop is CASSTKTGVTDTQYF. The CDR3 nucleotides are TGTGCCAGCAGTACAAAGACAGGGGTAACAGATACGCAGTATTTT.